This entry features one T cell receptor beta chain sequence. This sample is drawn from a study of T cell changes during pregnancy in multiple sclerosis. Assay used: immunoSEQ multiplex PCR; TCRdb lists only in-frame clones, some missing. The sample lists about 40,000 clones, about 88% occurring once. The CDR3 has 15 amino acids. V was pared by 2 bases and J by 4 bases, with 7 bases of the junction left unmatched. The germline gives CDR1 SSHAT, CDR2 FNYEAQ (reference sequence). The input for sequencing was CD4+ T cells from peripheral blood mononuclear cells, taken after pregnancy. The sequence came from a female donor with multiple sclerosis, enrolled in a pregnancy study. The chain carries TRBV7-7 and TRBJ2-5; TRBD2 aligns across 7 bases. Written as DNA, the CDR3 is TGTGCCAGCAGCTTAACGACCGGGAGGAGAGAGACCCAGTACTTC. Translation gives CASSLTTGRRETQYF.